Listed below are T cell receptor beta chains from one sample, sequenced in a study of graft-versus-host responses after intestinal transplantation. Measured with immunoSEQ multiplex PCR; TCRdb has only the in-frame clones, and not every one. The sample contains about 130,000 clones, around nine tenths of which appear only once. The antigens for these receptors are not known. The sample here was unstimulated CD4+ T cells sorted from spleen or lymph node cells, taken before intestinal transplant. Receptors originate from a human donor who received an intestinal transplant. Each CDR3 is given with its conserved first and last residue. D genes are given only for firm matches. Clone size, where shown, is once, few, many, or a class for clones that have expanded.

d_gene: -
abundance: once
j_gene: TRBJ2-3
v_gene: TRBV6-1
CDR3nt: TGTGCCAGCAGCCAACTAGTGGGGGAAGTTGATACGCAGTATTTT
CDR3aa: CASSQLVGEVDTQYF

d_gene: -
abundance: -
j_gene: TRBJ2-7
v_gene: TRBV18
CDR3nt: TGTGCCAGCTCACCGGGCAGCACCAACTACGAGCAGTACTTC
CDR3aa: CASSPGSTNYEQYF

d_gene: -
abundance: -
j_gene: TRBJ2-7
v_gene: TRBV15
CDR3nt: TGTGCCGCAGAGGACAGTCGAGGAGGCGAGCAGTACTTC
CDR3aa: CAAEDSRGGEQYF

d_gene: -
abundance: -
j_gene: TRBJ1-1
v_gene: TRBV7-2
CDR3nt: TGTGCCAGCAGCTTAGTGGTGGGGAATACTGAAGCTTTCTTT
CDR3aa: CASSLVVGNTEAFF

d_gene: TRBD1
abundance: -
j_gene: TRBJ2-7
v_gene: TRBV28
CDR3nt: TGTGCCAGCAGATCCAGGACCCTCAGGGGGCCGCTACGATACGGCGAGCAGTACTTC
CDR3aa: CASRSRTLRGPLRYGEQYF

d_gene: -
abundance: -
j_gene: TRBJ2-7
v_gene: TRBV15
CDR3nt: TGTGCCACCAGCAGAGAAAGGGCCTACTACGAGCAGTACTTC
CDR3aa: CATSRERAYYEQYF

d_gene: TRBD1
abundance: -
j_gene: TRBJ1-1
v_gene: TRBV6-1
CDR3nt: TGTGCCAGCAGATCGACAGGGGGCACTGAAGCTTTCTTT
CDR3aa: CASRSTGGTEAFF

d_gene: TRBD1
abundance: -
j_gene: TRBJ1-2
v_gene: TRBV5-6
CDR3nt: TGTGCCAGCAGCTTGGCGAGACAGGGGTACTATGGCTACACCTTC
CDR3aa: CASSLARQGYYGYTF

d_gene: -
abundance: -
j_gene: TRBJ2-7
v_gene: TRBV6-5
CDR3nt: TGTGCCAGCACGCGCCTGACCGACTACGAGCAGTACTTC
CDR3aa: CASTRLTDYEQYF

d_gene: -
abundance: -
j_gene: TRBJ1-2
v_gene: TRBV11-1
CDR3nt: TGTGCCAGCAGCTTAGACGAGGATGGCTACACCTTC
CDR3aa: CASSLDEDGYTF

d_gene: TRBD1
abundance: -
j_gene: TRBJ1-4
v_gene: TRBV5-6
CDR3nt: TGTGCCAGCAGCTTTTATGTCACAGGGGCAACTAATGAAAAACTGTTTTTT
CDR3aa: CASSFYVTGATNEKLFF

d_gene: -
abundance: once
j_gene: TRBJ1-4
v_gene: TRBV27
CDR3nt: TGTGCCACCAAACAGGGCAGAAATGAAAAACTGTTTTTT
CDR3aa: CATKQGRNEKLFF

d_gene: TRBD1
abundance: -
j_gene: TRBJ1-3
v_gene: TRBV6-1
CDR3nt: TGTGCCAGCAGTCCCGACAGGGGCGAAGGAAACACCATATATTTT
CDR3aa: CASSPDRGEGNTIYF

d_gene: -
abundance: -
j_gene: TRBJ2-1
v_gene: TRBV9
CDR3nt: TGTGCCAGCAGCATTAGCAGCTCCTACAATGAGCAGTTCTTC
CDR3aa: CASSISSSYNEQFF

d_gene: -
abundance: -
j_gene: TRBJ2-2
v_gene: TRBV6-5
CDR3nt: TGTGCCAGCAGTTCCCCGGTGAAGGGCGGGGAGCTGTTTTTT
CDR3aa: CASSSPVKGGELFF

d_gene: -
abundance: -
j_gene: TRBJ1-4
v_gene: TRBV29-1
CDR3nt: TGCAGCGTTCGCGGGAAGAATGAAAAACTGTTTTTT
CDR3aa: CSVRGKNEKLFF

d_gene: -
abundance: -
j_gene: TRBJ1-2
v_gene: TRBV18
CDR3nt: TGTGCCAGCTCACCGCTCGGCACCGGGACGGTAAACTATGGCTACACCTTC
CDR3aa: CASSPLGTGTVNYGYTF

d_gene: TRBD1
abundance: -
j_gene: TRBJ1-5
v_gene: TRBV6-6
CDR3nt: TGTGCCAGCAGCCTCGGACAGGGACAGCCCCAGCATTTT
CDR3aa: CASSLGQGQPQHF

d_gene: -
abundance: -
j_gene: TRBJ2-7
v_gene: TRBV7-7
CDR3nt: TGTGCCAGCAGCTTAGCGGCCGGGAGCGACGAGCAGTACTTC
CDR3aa: CASSLAAGSDEQYF

d_gene: -
abundance: -
j_gene: TRBJ1-2
v_gene: TRBV7-2
CDR3nt: TGTGCCAGCAGCTTACCAGGACAGTTCTATGGCTACACCTTC
CDR3aa: CASSLPGQFYGYTF

d_gene: -
abundance: -
j_gene: TRBJ1-5
v_gene: TRBV7-9
CDR3nt: TGTGCCAGCAGTCCGGCCGGAGGGAGCAATCAGCCCCAGCATTTT
CDR3aa: CASSPAGGSNQPQHF

d_gene: TRBD2
abundance: -
j_gene: TRBJ2-7
v_gene: TRBV5-1
CDR3nt: TGCGCCAGCAGCTCAGGACTAGCGAAGACGGGTGAGCAGTACTTC
CDR3aa: CASSSGLAKTGEQYF

d_gene: TRBD1
abundance: once
j_gene: TRBJ2-7
v_gene: TRBV6-5
CDR3nt: TGTGCCAGCAGTAAGACAGGGGGCGGGCACGAGCAGTACTTC
CDR3aa: CASSKTGGGHEQYF

d_gene: TRBD1
abundance: -
j_gene: TRBJ2-7
v_gene: TRBV6-1
CDR3nt: TGTGCCAGCGGACGGGACAGCGATATTTCCTACGAGCAGTACTTC
CDR3aa: CASGRDSDISYEQYF

d_gene: -
abundance: -
j_gene: TRBJ1-1
v_gene: TRBV5-6
CDR3nt: TGTGCCAGCAGTTTAAATGCAGTCACTGAAGCTTTCTTT
CDR3aa: CASSLNAVTEAFF

d_gene: TRBD1
abundance: -
j_gene: TRBJ2-2
v_gene: TRBV4-1
CDR3nt: TGCGCCAGCAGCCACGGAGACAGGGGGAACACCGGGGAGCTGTTTTTT
CDR3aa: CASSHGDRGNTGELFF

d_gene: -
abundance: -
j_gene: TRBJ2-7
v_gene: TRBV6-5
CDR3nt: TGTGCCAGCAGTTACTCGAGGGTGGCTCTCTACGAGCAGTACTTC
CDR3aa: CASSYSRVALYEQYF

d_gene: -
abundance: -
j_gene: TRBJ2-1
v_gene: TRBV30
CDR3nt: TGTGCCTGGAGTCCGTACAATGAGCAGTTCTTC
CDR3aa: CAWSPYNEQFF

d_gene: -
abundance: once
j_gene: TRBJ2-5
v_gene: TRBV6-1
CDR3nt: TGTGCCAGCAGGGCTTTTGGGCAGGCCGAAGAGACCCAGTACTTC
CDR3aa: CASRAFGQAEETQYF

d_gene: TRBD2
abundance: -
j_gene: TRBJ2-1
v_gene: TRBV2
CDR3nt: TGTGCCAGCAGGCCGGGACTAGCGACTCTCTGGCAGTTCTTC
CDR3aa: CASRPGLATLWQFF

d_gene: TRBD2
abundance: -
j_gene: TRBJ2-3
v_gene: TRBV15
CDR3nt: TGTGCCACCAGCAAACTAGCGGGCACAGATACGCAGTATTTT
CDR3aa: CATSKLAGTDTQYF

d_gene: TRBD2
abundance: -
j_gene: TRBJ2-7
v_gene: TRBV30
CDR3nt: TGTGCCTGGAGTGTCGGACTAGCGGGAAGGTACGAGCAGTACTTC
CDR3aa: CAWSVGLAGRYEQYF

d_gene: TRBD1
abundance: -
j_gene: TRBJ2-1
v_gene: TRBV7-8
CDR3nt: TGTGCCAGCAGCCCTCAGGACAGGGGCAGGGACAATGAGCAGTTCTTC
CDR3aa: CASSPQDRGRDNEQFF

d_gene: -
abundance: -
j_gene: TRBJ1-5
v_gene: TRBV5-6
CDR3nt: TGTGCCAGCAGCTCGAAGGGCCTGTATAGCAATCAGCCCCAGCATTTT
CDR3aa: CASSSKGLYSNQPQHF

d_gene: -
abundance: -
j_gene: TRBJ2-7
v_gene: TRBV7-2
CDR3nt: TGTGCCAGCAGCTTATATGGGTTCGAGCAGTACTTC
CDR3aa: CASSLYGFEQYF

d_gene: -
abundance: -
j_gene: TRBJ1-3
v_gene: TRBV9
CDR3nt: TGTGCCAGCAGCGTCCTTCCTCCCGTCTCTGGAAACACCATATATTTT
CDR3aa: CASSVLPPVSGNTIYF

d_gene: -
abundance: -
j_gene: TRBJ2-7
v_gene: TRBV12-2
CDR3nt: TGTGCAAGTCGCTTACTTTGGACTAGTAAGGCCTACGAGCAGTACTTC
CDR3aa: CASRLLWTSKAYEQYF

d_gene: -
abundance: -
j_gene: TRBJ2-7
v_gene: TRBV28
CDR3nt: TGTGCCAGCAAAGGGGAAATACTAGACGAGCAGTACTTC
CDR3aa: CASKGEILDEQYF

d_gene: -
abundance: -
j_gene: TRBJ2-1
v_gene: TRBV5-5
CDR3nt: TGTGCCAGCAGCGGTAGATACAATGAGCAGTTCTTC
CDR3aa: CASSGRYNEQFF

d_gene: -
abundance: -
j_gene: TRBJ1-3
v_gene: TRBV11-3
CDR3nt: TGTGCCAGCAGCTCCGACGACAGAGTTGGAAACACCATATATTTT
CDR3aa: CASSSDDRVGNTIYF

d_gene: TRBD2
abundance: -
j_gene: TRBJ2-3
v_gene: TRBV19
CDR3nt: TGTGCCAGTAGTACTGGGGGAGGGACGTCTGTGGCGGATACGCAGTATTTT
CDR3aa: CASSTGGGTSVADTQYF

d_gene: TRBD1
abundance: -
j_gene: TRBJ1-1
v_gene: TRBV19
CDR3nt: TGTGCCAGTACCCGACAGGGGGCTCAAACGAAAACTGAAGCTTTCTTT
CDR3aa: CASTRQGAQTKTEAFF

d_gene: -
abundance: -
j_gene: TRBJ2-5
v_gene: TRBV14
CDR3nt: TGTGCCAGCAGCCAAGTGAGAGAGACCCAGTACTTC
CDR3aa: CASSQVRETQYF

d_gene: -
abundance: -
j_gene: TRBJ1-5
v_gene: TRBV5-1
CDR3nt: TGCGCCAGCAGCTTGGGCGGGGGGCAGCCCCAGCATTTT
CDR3aa: CASSLGGGQPQHF

d_gene: -
abundance: -
j_gene: TRBJ2-1
v_gene: TRBV4-1
CDR3nt: TGCGCCAGCAGCCAAGTTGGTTTCGACGAGCAGTTCTTC
CDR3aa: CASSQVGFDEQFF

d_gene: TRBD2
abundance: -
j_gene: TRBJ2-7
v_gene: TRBV10-1
CDR3nt: TGCGCCAGCAGGGGGGGGAGGGCGGTCGGGTACGAGCAGTACTTC
CDR3aa: CASRGGRAVGYEQYF

d_gene: -
abundance: -
j_gene: TRBJ2-7
v_gene: TRBV18
CDR3nt: TGTGCCAGCTCACCCCTGTCAACAGGCACGGACGAGCAGTACTTC
CDR3aa: CASSPLSTGTDEQYF

d_gene: -
abundance: -
j_gene: TRBJ1-5
v_gene: TRBV27
CDR3nt: TGTGCCAGCAGTTTATATGGGACGACAGGAGCCCAGCCCCAGCATTTT
CDR3aa: CASSLYGTTGAQPQHF

d_gene: -
abundance: few
j_gene: TRBJ1-2
v_gene: TRBV10-3
CDR3nt: TGTGCCATCAGTGAGTCATCCGGCTATGGCTACACCTTC
CDR3aa: CAISESSGYGYTF